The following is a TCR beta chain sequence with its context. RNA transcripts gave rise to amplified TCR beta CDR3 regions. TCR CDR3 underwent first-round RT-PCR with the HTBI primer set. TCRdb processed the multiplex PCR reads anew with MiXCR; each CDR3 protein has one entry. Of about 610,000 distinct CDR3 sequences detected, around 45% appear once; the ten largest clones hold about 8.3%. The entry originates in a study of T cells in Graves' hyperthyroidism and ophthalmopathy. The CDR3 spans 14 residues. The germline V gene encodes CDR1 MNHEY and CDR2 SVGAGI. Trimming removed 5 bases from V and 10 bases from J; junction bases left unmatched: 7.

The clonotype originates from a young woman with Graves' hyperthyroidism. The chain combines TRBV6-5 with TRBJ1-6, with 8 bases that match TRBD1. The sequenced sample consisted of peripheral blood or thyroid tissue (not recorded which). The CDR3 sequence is CASSAGTGASPLHF. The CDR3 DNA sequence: TGTGCCAGCAGTGCCGGGACAGGTGCCTCACCCCTCCACTTT.